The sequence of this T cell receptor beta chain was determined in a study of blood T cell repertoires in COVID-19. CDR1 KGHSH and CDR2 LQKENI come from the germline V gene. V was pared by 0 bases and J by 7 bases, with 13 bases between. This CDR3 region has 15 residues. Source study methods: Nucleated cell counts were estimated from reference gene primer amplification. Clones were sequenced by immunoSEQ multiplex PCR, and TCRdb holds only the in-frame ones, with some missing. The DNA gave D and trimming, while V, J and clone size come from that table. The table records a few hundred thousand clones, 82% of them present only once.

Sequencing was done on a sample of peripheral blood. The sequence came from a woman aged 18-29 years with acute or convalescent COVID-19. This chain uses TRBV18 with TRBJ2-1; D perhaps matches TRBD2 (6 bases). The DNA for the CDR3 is TGTGCCAGCTCACCACCTTTGGTAGCGGCAAATGAGCAGTTCTTC. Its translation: CASSPPLVAANEQFF.